Listed below are T cell receptor beta chains from one sample, sequenced in a study of OX40 agonist ivuxolimab in advanced cancers. TCRdb's table, derived via immunoSEQ multiplex PCR, lists solely in-frame clones and lacks some. Among 150,000 to 180,000 clones listed, roughly 94% were seen once. The sequences come from CD4+ or CD8+ T cells sorted from blood, collected in a trial of the OX40 agonist ivuxolimab. The source is an adult with an advanced solid tumor such as melanoma, head and neck, liver or kidney cancer. The CDR3 runs from the conserved cysteine through the conserved F or W. D genes are given only for firm matches. Clone size, where shown, is once, few, many, or a class for clones that have expanded.

clone_size	v_call	j_call	d_call	cdr3_aa	cdr3_nt
.	TRBV6-1	TRBJ2-3	TRBD1	CASTRQGTDTQYF	TGTGCCAGTACAAGACAGGGGACGGATACGCAGTATTTT
.	TRBV28	TRBJ1-2	.	CASTPGDGGWYRNGYTF	TGTGCCAGCACCCCTGGCGACGGGGGATGGTACAGAAATGGCTACACCTTC
.	TRBV19	TRBJ2-7	.	CASSMTGTNSYEQYF	TGTGCCAGTAGTATGACCGGGACAAACTCCTACGAGCAGTACTTC
.	TRBV6-5	TRBJ2-5	.	CASHRAGQGETQYF	TGTGCCAGCCACCGGGCAGGTCAGGGGGAGACCCAGTACTTC
.	TRBV4-3	TRBJ1-3	TRBD1	CASSQGLRQGAKVGNTIYF	TGCGCCAGCAGCCAGGGGCTTCGACAGGGGGCTAAAGTTGGAAACACCATATATTTT
few	TRBV19	TRBJ2-7	TRBD1	CASSPWGQGYEQYF	TGTGCCAGTAGCCCCTGGGGACAGGGGTACGAGCAGTACTTC
.	TRBV7-6	TRBJ2-3	TRBD2	CASSLGGLAGLGTDTQYF	TGTGCCAGCAGCTTAGGGGGACTAGCGGGTCTCGGGACAGATACGCAGTATTTT
.	TRBV7-2	TRBJ2-5	TRBD2	CASSNAGGRQETQYF	TGTGCCAGCAGCAACGCGGGGGGGCGCCAAGAGACCCAGTACTTC
.	TRBV15	TRBJ2-7	.	CATSRGLGEYYEQYF	TGTGCCACCAGCAGGGGTCTCGGGGAATACTACGAGCAGTACTTC
few	TRBV7-2	TRBJ1-5	.	CASSLDRTGNNQPQHF	TGTGCCAGCAGCTTAGACCGGACGGGAAACAATCAGCCCCAGCATTTT
few	TRBV5-1	TRBJ1-2	TRBD1	CASSWGQAEGYTF	TGCGCCAGCAGTTGGGGACAGGCTGAGGGCTACACCTTC
.	TRBV6-5	TRBJ1-2	TRBD1	CASSSRGGGYTF	TGTGCCAGCAGTTCCAGGGGGGGCGGCTACACCTTC
.	TRBV7-2	TRBJ1-2	.	CASSFEVYGYTF	TGTGCCAGCAGCTTTGAAGTCTATGGCTACACCTTC
.	TRBV27	TRBJ2-7	TRBD1	CASSLGQGKTYEQYF	TGTGCCAGCAGTTTAGGACAGGGGAAAACCTACGAGCAGTACTTC
.	TRBV7-8	TRBJ2-7	TRBD2	CASSLGVRDYPYEQYF	TGTGCCAGCAGCTTAGGGGTGAGGGACTATCCCTACGAGCAGTACTTC
.	TRBV9	TRBJ2-1	.	CASSGDPSGNEQFF	TGTGCCAGCAGCGGAGACCCAAGTGGCAATGAGCAGTTCTTC
.	TRBV19	TRBJ2-1	.	CASSMQGGEQFF	TGTGCCAGTAGTATGCAGGGTGGTGAGCAGTTCTTC
.	TRBV6-5	TRBJ1-1	TRBD1	CASSYDRGYTEAFF	TGTGCCAGCAGTTACGACAGGGGGTACACTGAAGCTTTCTTT
.	TRBV5-1	TRBJ2-3	.	CASSLADTSDTQYF	TGCGCCAGCAGCTTGGCCGACACGTCAGATACGCAGTATTTT
.	TRBV6-5	TRBJ2-7	.	CASRPAGSSYEQYF	TGTGCCAGCAGACCTGCGGGGAGCTCCTACGAGCAGTACTTC
.	TRBV10-3	TRBJ2-7	.	CAIIAERMGEQYF	TGTGCCATCATAGCGGAGCGGATGGGAGAGCAGTACTTC
.	TRBV7-2	TRBJ1-2	.	CASSPQGSYSYGYTF	TGTGCCAGCAGCCCCCAGGGCAGCTATTCGTATGGCTACACCTTC
.	TRBV5-4	TRBJ2-2	TRBD2	CASSLETSGGAGTGELFF	TGTGCCAGCAGCTTGGAGACTAGCGGGGGGGCCGGTACCGGGGAGCTGTTTTTT
.	TRBV7-9	TRBJ1-6	.	CASSRPTAPLHF	TGTGCCAGCAGCCGCCCGACCGCACCCCTCCACTTT
.	TRBV10-2	TRBJ2-7	.	CASTSDSLEQYF	TGCGCCAGCACCTCGGACAGCCTTGAGCAGTACTTC
.	TRBV2	TRBJ2-5	TRBD2	CASSEGEGSGETQYF	TGTGCCAGCAGTGAAGGGGAGGGCTCCGGGGAGACCCAGTACTTC
once	TRBV11-2	TRBJ2-7	TRBD1	CASSPRTGAGYEQYF	TGTGCCAGCAGCCCTCGGACAGGGGCAGGCTACGAGCAGTACTTC
.	TRBV7-2	TRBJ2-3	.	CASSLGSPDTQYF	TGTGCCAGCAGCTTAGGATCTCCGGATACGCAGTATTTT
.	TRBV6-5	TRBJ1-1	TRBD1	CASNNRGTNTEAFF	TGTGCCAGCAACAACAGGGGGACGAACACTGAAGCTTTCTTT
.	TRBV5-1	TRBJ1-5	.	CASSSQVNQPQHF	TGCGCCAGCAGCTCACAGGTGAACCAGCCCCAGCATTTT
.	TRBV6-1	TRBJ1-3	.	CASSDLGGNTIYF	TGTGCCAGTTCGGACTTGGGGGGAAACACCATATATTTT
few	TRBV25-1	TRBJ1-1	TRBD1	CASSLTGVDTEAFF	TGTGCCAGCAGCCTGACAGGGGTGGATACTGAAGCTTTCTTT
.	TRBV6-4	TRBJ2-5	.	CASSDCSGVWGETQYF	TGTGCCAGCAGTGACTGTAGTGGTGTGTGGGGAGAGACCCAGTACTTC
.	TRBV6-6	TRBJ1-1	TRBD1	CASINRGHGTEAFF	TGTGCCAGCATCAACAGGGGGCACGGCACTGAAGCTTTCTTT
.	TRBV6-5	TRBJ1-2	TRBD1	CASSSAVRDSYYGYTF	TGTGCCAGCAGTTCCGCCGTCCGGGACAGCTACTATGGCTACACCTTC
.	TRBV12-5	TRBJ2-7	.	CASGSDRFAGSYEQYF	TGTGCTAGTGGTTCGGATCGTTTTGCCGGCTCCTACGAGCAGTACTTC
.	TRBV6-6	TRBJ2-1	.	CASSYSTGYNEQFF	TGTGCCAGCAGTTACTCTACGGGCTACAATGAGCAGTTCTTC
.	TRBV23-1	TRBJ1-6	.	CASSQKGPLHF	TGCGCCAGCAGTCAAAAAGGTCCCCTCCACTTT
.	TRBV19	TRBJ2-7	.	CASSMGTAGGSYEQYF	TGTGCCAGTAGTATGGGGACGGCAGGGGGGTCTTACGAGCAGTACTTC
.	TRBV11-3	TRBJ2-2	TRBD2	CASSYSGGTGELFF	TGTGCCAGCAGCTATAGCGGGGGGACCGGGGAGCTGTTTTTT
.	TRBV5-6	TRBJ1-5	TRBD1	CASSLRGRGQPQHF	TGTGCCAGCAGTTTAAGGGGGCGCGGTCAGCCCCAGCATTTT
.	TRBV2	TRBJ1-2	.	CASTETGGYGYTF	TGTGCCAGCACCGAAACGGGGGGGTATGGCTACACCTTC
.	TRBV5-1	TRBJ1-1	.	CASSVRTQNTEAFF	TGCGCCAGCAGCGTGCGGACCCAGAACACTGAAGCTTTCTTT
once	TRBV28	TRBJ1-2	.	CASSPPNRNYGYTF	TGTGCCAGCAGTCCCCCCAACAGGAACTATGGCTACACCTTC
.	TRBV29-1	TRBJ1-3	.	CSVETSRSGNTIYF	TGCAGCGTGGAGACTTCCCGCTCTGGAAACACCATATATTTT
.	TRBV5-4	TRBJ2-1	TRBD2	CASSLGTSRNNEQFF	TGTGCCAGCAGCTTGGGGACTAGTCGAAACAATGAGCAGTTCTTC
.	TRBV11-1	TRBJ2-6	.	CASSLSSGARGANVLTF	TGTGCCAGCAGCTTATCTTCGGGGGCGAGGGGGGCCAACGTCCTGACTTTC
.	TRBV7-2	TRBJ2-7	TRBD1	CASSSRGGRTYEQYF	TGTGCCAGCAGCTCCCGAGGGGGCCGAACCTACGAGCAGTACTTC
.	TRBV19	TRBJ1-5	TRBD1	CASSAQGAVQPQHF	TGTGCCAGTAGTGCCCAGGGGGCGGTTCAGCCCCAGCATTTT
.	TRBV9	TRBJ2-3	.	CASSVVDFTDTQYF	TGTGCCAGCAGCGTAGTGGACTTCACAGATACGCAGTATTTT
.	TRBV5-1	TRBJ2-3	.	CASSLGGMDTQYF	TGCGCCAGCAGCCTAGGCGGGATGGATACGCAGTATTTT